The 23 T cell receptor beta chains given below trace back to one sample, sequenced in a study of cytomegalovirus exposure and HLA in healthy donors. Measured with immunoSEQ multiplex PCR; TCRdb has only the in-frame clones, and not every one. The sample has under 200,000 clones, around 96% seen once. The source material was PBMCs. The receptors shown here come from a woman under 30 in good health and CMV-seronegative.

The gene calls are TRBV7-2 and TRBJ2-3, with 7 bases matching TRBD2. The CDR3 is 14 amino acids. In germline, CDR1 is SGHTA, CDR2 FQGNSA. With V trimmed by 5 bases and J by 6 bases, 8 bases remained unmatched. The CDR3 DNA reads TGTGCCAGCAGCACCCGGACTAGGTTGGATACGCAGTATTTT. Translating it yields CASSTRTRLDTQYF.

V gene TRBV19 combines with J gene TRBJ1-5, with TRBD1 matching over 9 bases. This CDR3 contains 17 residues. Germline V gives CDR1 LNHDA, CDR2 SQIVND (reference sequence). V trimming: 3 bases; J trimming: 6 bases; junction bases outside the gene matches: 12. CDR3 coding DNA: TGTGCCAGTAGTATCCGGACAGGGGTAAGTGGCGGTCAGCCCCAGCATTTT. It codes for CASSIRTGVSGGQPQHF.

The chain employs TRBV4-3 and TRBJ2-4, with 8 bases identical to TRBD1. The germline gives CDR1 LGHNA, CDR2 YSLEER. CDR3 length: 15 residues. V dropped 1 base and J dropped 1; count of bases not matched to a gene: 0. CDR3: CASSQGQGAKNIQYF. The CDR3 bases are TGCGCCAGCAGCCAAGGACAGGGGGCCAAAAACATTCAGTACTTC.

This clone was picked up one time. J is TRBJ1-2 and V is TRBV4-3, with 10 bases identical to TRBD1. The germline gives CDR1 LGHNA, CDR2 YSLEER. Trimming took 0 bases from V and 7 from J; bases not matched to a gene: 8. CDR3 size: 16 residues. CDR3: CASSQDAGDRGSGYTF. In DNA form, the CDR3 reads TGCGCCAGCAGCCAAGATGCGGGGGACAGGGGAAGTGGCTACACCTTC.

This rearrangement joins TRBV27 to TRBJ2-1, with a tentative D call TRBD1 (6 bases). CDR1 and CDR2 from the germline V gene are MNHEY and SMNVEV (reference sequence). Deletions cut 5 bases from V and 4 bases from J, with 18 bases between. This CDR3 is built from 16 residues. The CDR3 DNA follows: TGTGCCAGCAGTGGGTCCTGGGCGAGGGGGTACAATGAGCAGTTCTTC. Protein: CASSGSWARGYNEQFF.

The genes are TRBV29-1 and TRBJ2-1, with 7 positions matching TRBD1. Losses at the gene ends were 1 base for V and 7 bases for J; bases not matched to a gene: 16. CDR3 size: 17 residues. Germline V gives CDR1 SQVTM, CDR2 ANQGSEA. The CDR3 coding sequence is TGCAGCGTTGAAGGGATGGGACAGACCTTTTGGAGGAATGAGCAGTTCTTC. It encodes CSVEGMGQTFWRNEQFF.

This sequence joins TRBV11-3 and TRBJ2-6, with TRBD1 matching over 7 bases. Unmatched junction bases numbered 5, after V lost 5 bases and J lost 4 bases. CDR3 length equals 15 residues. Per the germline V gene, CDR1 is SGHNT and CDR2 is YENEEA. CDR3 coding DNA: TGTGCCAGCAGCACCACAGGGGCAGGGGCCAACGTCCTGACTTTC. Amino acids: CASSTTGAGANVLTF.

V is TRBV5-4 and J is TRBJ2-3; 13 positions match TRBD2. The CDR3 consists of 17 residues. V was pared by 2 bases and J by 1 base, with 4 bases of the junction left unmatched. Looked up from germline, CDR1 is SGHNT and CDR2 is YYREEE (reference sequence). In DNA, the CDR3 is TGTGCCAGCAGCTTACTAGCGGGGGGGAGCGGCACAGATACGCAGTATTTT. This sequence encodes CASSLLAGGSGTDTQYF.

This clone was picked up one time. The chain links TRBV9 to TRBJ2-7, with D tentatively TRBD2 (5 bases). This CDR3 spans 17 amino acids. V lost 0 bases, J lost 0 bases, and 16 bases lay in between. Germline CDR1 is SGDLS and CDR2 is YYNGEE. The CDR3 DNA is TGTGCCAGCAGCGTAGGAGGAGGCAGCTCATCCTCCTACGAGCAGTACTTC. Translating gives CASSVGGGSSSSYEQYF. Variable domain in full (rest from reference TRBV9 and TRBJ2-7): DSGVTQTPKHLITATGQRVTLRCSPRSGDLSVYWYQQSLDQGLQFLIQYYNGEERAKGNILERFSAQQFPDLHSELNLSSLELGDSALYFCASSVGGGSSSSYEQYFGPGTRLTVT.

The V and J genes are TRBV5-4 and TRBJ1-1; 10 bases line up with TRBD1. Per the germline V gene, CDR1 is SGHNT and CDR2 is YYREEE (reference sequence). The CDR3 has 13 amino acids. After removal of 7 bases from V and 4 bases from J, the junction contained 4 bases not matched to a gene. In DNA, the CDR3 is TGTGCCAGCCAGGGGACAGGGGTCACTGAAGCTTTCTTT. Encoded protein: CASQGTGVTEAFF.

With regard to this clone: Compared with germline, one end of the junction differs, possibly owing to a read error. The chain has TRBV9 and TRBJ2-6; perhaps TRBD2 as D (6 bases). The CDR3 is 11 residues long. The germline V gene has CDR1 SGDLS and CDR2 YYNGEE. The CDR3 protein is CASSVGDSWAF. CDR3 sequence (DNA): TGTGCCAGCAGCGTAGGGGACTCTTGGGCTTTC.

V gene TRBV29-1 combines with J gene TRBJ2-5, with D possibly being TRBD1 (6 bases). The CDR3 has 16 amino acids. CDR1 SQVTM and CDR2 ANQGSEA come from the germline V gene. Trimming left V 4 bases short and J 1 base short, with 19 bases between. The CDR3 sequence is CSVAGAPRQTQETQYF. CDR3 sequence (DNA): TGCAGCGTTGCAGGGGCCCCTCGGCAGACCCAAGAGACCCAGTACTTC.

The rearrangement links TRBV19 to TRBJ1-1, with D possibly matching TRBD1 (5 bases). The CDR3 runs 14 residues. Germline CDR1 is LNHDA and CDR2 is SQIVND (reference sequence). The germline V and J ends were trimmed by 5 bases and 0 bases, with 10 bases remaining between them. DNA of the CDR3: TGTGCCAGTAGTCCGGGACTGTTGAACACTGAAGCTTTCTTT. Translating it yields CASSPGLLNTEAFF. Based on the CDR3 plus reference TRBV19 and TRBJ1-1, the full variable domain is DGGITQSPKYLFRKEGQNVTLSCEQNLNHDAMYWYRQDPGQGLRLIYYSQIVNDFQKGDIAEGYSVSREKKESFPLTVTSAQKNPTAFYLCASSPGLLNTEAFFGQGTRLTVV.

The chain has TRBV6-1 and TRBJ2-1; 10 nucleotides line up with TRBD2. Trimming took 7 bases from V and 9 from J; bases not matched to a gene: 9. The CDR3 spans 14 residues. Looked up from germline, CDR1 is MNHNS and CDR2 is SASEGT. Here the CDR3 reads CASTKRGGLSEQFF. CDR3 DNA sequence: TGTGCCAGCACCAAGCGGGGGGGCCTCAGTGAGCAGTTCTTC.

The V call is TRBV25-1, the J call TRBJ2-2, with D perhaps matching TRBD1 (6 bases). The CDR3 is 18 residues long. Trimming shortened V by 4 bases and J by 7 bases, and 25 bases separated the two germline ends. Germline V lookup: CDR1 MGHDK, CDR2 SYGVNS. CDR3 DNA sequence: TGTGCCAGCAGTGCCTCGCCCAACAGGGCCATCGGCTTCGGGGAGCTGTTTTTT. Protein product: CASSASPNRAIGFGELFF. The full variable domain, in which reference TRBV25-1 and TRBJ2-2 provide the parts outside the CDR3, is EADIYQTPRYLVIGTGKKITLECSQTMGHDKMYWYQQDPGMELHLIHYSYGVNSTEKGDLSSESTVSRIRTEHFPLTLESARPSHTSQYLCASSASPNRAIGFGELFFGEGSRLTVL.

This clone occurred once. This chain links TRBV6-5 with TRBJ2-3; possible D gene TRBD1, 6 bases. With 8 bases removed from V and 2 bases from J, the gap between germline ends came to 11 bases. The CDR3 covers 13 residues. Germline V lookup: CDR1 MNHEY, CDR2 SVGAGI. The CDR3 region is CASGRTDTDTQYF. CDR3 nucleotides: TGTGCCAGCGGTCGGACAGACACAGATACGCAGTATTTT.

V is TRBV7-2 and J is TRBJ2-7, with D unclear. This CDR3 has 14 residues. V was cut by 3 bases and J by 0 bases, with 9 bases left in between. Germline CDR1 and CDR2: SGHTA and FQGNSA. The CDR3 loop reads CASSLGRSSYEQYF. The CDR3 DNA follows: TGTGCCAGCAGCTTGGGCCGCAGCTCCTACGAGCAGTACTTC.

V usage is TRBV4-3 and J usage is TRBJ2-3; 8 bases align to TRBD2. V gave up 0 bases and J gave up 0 bases; unmatched junction bases: 5. The CDR3 loop spans 17 amino acids. Germline CDR1 is LGHNA and CDR2 is YSLEER. CDR3 coding DNA: TGCGCCAGCAGCCAAGAGGGAACGGGGGGGAGCACAGATACGCAGTATTTT. Translating gives CASSQEGTGGSTDTQYF.

This chain uses TRBV4-3 with TRBJ2-2; 9 bases map to TRBD1. The CDR3 runs to 18 residues. V trimming: 1 base; J trimming: 7 bases; junction bases outside the gene matches: 13. Germline-derived CDR1 and CDR2 are LGHNA and YSLEER. Written as DNA, the CDR3 is TGCGCCAGCAGCCAAGCGGCTAGGTCGGGACAGGGCGGCGGGGAGCTGTTTTTT. Its protein is CASSQAARSGQGGGELFF.

This chain connects TRBV11-3 to TRBJ2-1, with TRBD1 as a possible D gene (6 bases). CDR1 and CDR2 (germline): SGHNT, YENEEA. The CDR3 sequence is 14 residues long. The V gene lost 3 bases and the J gene lost 1 base, with 7 bases spanning the gap. The CDR3 is CASSFQGSYNEQFF. As DNA, the CDR3 is TGTGCCAGCAGCTTCCAGGGGTCCTACAATGAGCAGTTCTTC.

V and J are TRBV6-5 and TRBJ2-5; unclear D gene. The germline V gene has CDR1 MNHEY and CDR2 SVGAGI. Trimming took off 7 bases at V and 0 bases at J, with 9 bases between the two ends. The CDR3 covers 13 residues. The CDR3 sequence: CASTPDNQETQYF. As DNA, the CDR3 is TGTGCCAGCACGCCAGACAACCAAGAGACCCAGTACTTC.

This clone was counted between two and nine times. The chain recombines TRBV7-8 with TRBJ1-5; D call uncertain. The V end was cut by 5 bases, the J end by 0 bases, with 8 bases between. The germline V gene has CDR1 SGHVS and CDR2 FQNEAQ. This CDR3 region has 14 residues. The CDR3 DNA reads TGTGCCAGCAGCCCAGCGGATAGCAATCAGCCCCAGCATTTT. This encodes CASSPADSNQPQHF. Combining the CDR3 with reference TRBV7-8 and TRBJ1-5 gives the whole variable domain GAGVSQSPRYKVAKRGQDVALRCDPISGHVSLFWYQQALGQGPEFLTYFQNEAQLDKSGLPSDRFFAERPEGSVSTLKIQRTQQEDSAVYLCASSPADSNQPQHFGDGTRLSIL.

The chain has TRBV5-8 and TRBJ2-7; D possibly corresponds to TRBD1 (6 bases). Germline-derived CDR1 and CDR2 are SGHTS and YDEGEE. The length of the CDR3 is 11 residues. Between the trimmed V and J ends, which lost 4 bases and 11 bases, there was a span of 13 bases. The CDR3 here is CASSLRTEEYF. CDR3 in DNA: TGTGCCAGCAGCCTCAGGACAGAGGAGTACTTC.